This T cell receptor (beta chain) originates from a study of CD8 T cells in ankylosing spondylitis. Findings of the study overall: Characteristic of ankylosing spondylitis blood, it appeared, was a TCR beta motif comprising roughly eight highly homologous variants. Reactive arthritis synovial fluid and blood were previously reported to contain some motif variants.

Quantitative barcoded 5'-RACE was used to prepare TCR beta libraries. TCRdb reanalysed the 5' RACE reads using MiXCR and keeps one entry per CDR3 protein. This sample has under 450,000 distinct CDR3 sequences; roughly a sixth occur once, and the top ten carry 1%. Germline CDR1 and CDR2: DFQATT and SNEGSKA (reference sequence). J gave up 6 bases and V 3 bases, and 8 bases lay outside the gene matches. The length of the CDR3 is 16 residues. This clonotype was detected only a few times. Its antigen remains unidentified. The receptor's source is a male donor with ankylosing spondylitis. This sequence joins TRBV20-1 and TRBJ2-7, with 16 positions matching TRBD2. The sample comprised blood, either unsorted or a sorted T cell fraction (not recorded which). CDR3 bases: TGCAGTGCTAGGGGACTAGCGGGAGGGAAAGCCAGCGAGCAGTACTTC. Protein product: CSARGLAGGKASEQYF.